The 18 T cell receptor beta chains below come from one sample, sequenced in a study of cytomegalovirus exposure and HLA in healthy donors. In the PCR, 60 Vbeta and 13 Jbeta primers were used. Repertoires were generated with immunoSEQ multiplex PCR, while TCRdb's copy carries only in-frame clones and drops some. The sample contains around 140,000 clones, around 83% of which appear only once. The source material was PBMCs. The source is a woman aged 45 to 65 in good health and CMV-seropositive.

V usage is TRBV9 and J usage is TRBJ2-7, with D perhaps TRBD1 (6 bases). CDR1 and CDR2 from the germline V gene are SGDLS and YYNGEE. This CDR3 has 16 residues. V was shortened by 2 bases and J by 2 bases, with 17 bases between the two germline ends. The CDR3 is CASSVHPGDKTYEQYF. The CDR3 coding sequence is TGTGCCAGCAGCGTCCACCCTGGGGACAAGACCTACGAGCAGTACTTC.

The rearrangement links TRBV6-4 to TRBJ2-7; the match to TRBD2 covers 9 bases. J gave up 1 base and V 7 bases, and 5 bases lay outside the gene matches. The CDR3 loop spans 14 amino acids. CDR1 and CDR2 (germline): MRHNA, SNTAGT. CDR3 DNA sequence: TGTGCCAGCATAAGCGGGGGGCCATCCTACGAGCAGTACTTC. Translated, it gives CASISGGPSYEQYF.

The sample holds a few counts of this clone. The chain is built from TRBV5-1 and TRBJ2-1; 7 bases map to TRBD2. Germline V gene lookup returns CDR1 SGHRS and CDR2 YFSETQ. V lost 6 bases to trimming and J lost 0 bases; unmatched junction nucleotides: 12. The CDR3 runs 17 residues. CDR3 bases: TGCGCCAGCAACCTCGCTCTAGCGGCCAGCTCCTACAATGAGCAGTTCTTC. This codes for CASNLALAASSYNEQFF.

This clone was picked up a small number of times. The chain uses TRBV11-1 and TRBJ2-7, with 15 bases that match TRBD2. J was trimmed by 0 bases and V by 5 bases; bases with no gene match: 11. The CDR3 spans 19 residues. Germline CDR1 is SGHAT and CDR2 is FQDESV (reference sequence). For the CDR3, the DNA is TGTGCCAGCAGCGCAAGTCCCGGGACTAGCGGGAGGTCCTCCTACGAGCAGTACTTC. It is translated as CASSASPGTSGRSSYEQYF. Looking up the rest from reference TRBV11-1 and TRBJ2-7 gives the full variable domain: EAEVAQSPRYKITEKSQAVAFWCDPISGHATLYWYRQILGQGPELLVQFQDESVVDDSQLPKDRFSAERLKGVDSTLKIQPAELGDSAMYLCASSASPGTSGRSSYEQYFGPGTRLTVT.

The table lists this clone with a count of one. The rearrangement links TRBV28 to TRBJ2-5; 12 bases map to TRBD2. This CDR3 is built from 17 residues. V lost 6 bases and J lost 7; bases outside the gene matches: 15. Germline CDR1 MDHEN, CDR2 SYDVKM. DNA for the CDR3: TGTGCCAGCAGAAGTCATCGGACTAGCGGGGATAGAGGGACCCAGTACTTC. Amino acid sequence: CASRSHRTSGDRGTQYF.

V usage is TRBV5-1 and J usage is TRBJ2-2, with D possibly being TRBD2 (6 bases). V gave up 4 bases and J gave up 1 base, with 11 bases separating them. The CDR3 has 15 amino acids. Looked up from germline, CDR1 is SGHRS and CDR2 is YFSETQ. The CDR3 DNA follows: TGCGCCAGCAGCGGGGGGTCAGGGAACACCGGGGAGCTGTTTTTT. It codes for CASSGGSGNTGELFF. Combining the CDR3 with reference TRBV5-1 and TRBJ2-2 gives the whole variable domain KAGVTQTPRYLIKTRGQQVTLSCSPISGHRSVSWYQQTPGQGLQFLFEYFSETQRNKGNFPGRFSGRQFSNSRSEMNVSTLELGDSALYLCASSGGSGNTGELFFGEGSRLTVL.

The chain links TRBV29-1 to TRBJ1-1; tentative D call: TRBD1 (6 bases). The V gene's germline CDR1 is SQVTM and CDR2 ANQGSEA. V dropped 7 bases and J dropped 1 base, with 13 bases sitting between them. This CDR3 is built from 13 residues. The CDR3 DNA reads TGCAGCGCACACAGGACAGAGAACACTGAAGCTTTCTTT. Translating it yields CSAHRTENTEAFF.

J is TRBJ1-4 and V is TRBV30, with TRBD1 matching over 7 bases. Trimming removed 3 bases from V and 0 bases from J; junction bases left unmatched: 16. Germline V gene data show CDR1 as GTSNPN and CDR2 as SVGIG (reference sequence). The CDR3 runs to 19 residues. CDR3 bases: TGTGCCTGGAGGGCCTCGACAGGGAACGAATTTGCAACTAATGAAAAACTGTTTTTT. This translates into CAWRASTGNEFATNEKLFF.

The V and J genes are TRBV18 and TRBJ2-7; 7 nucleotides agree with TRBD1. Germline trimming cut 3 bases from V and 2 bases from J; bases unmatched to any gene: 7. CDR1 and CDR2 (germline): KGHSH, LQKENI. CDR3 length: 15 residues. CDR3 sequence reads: CASSPPGGYTYEQYF. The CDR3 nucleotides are TGTGCCAGCTCACCCCCAGGGGGATACACCTACGAGCAGTACTTC. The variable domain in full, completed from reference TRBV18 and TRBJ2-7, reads NAGVMQNPRHLVRRRGQEARLRCSPMKGHSHVYWYRQLPEEGLKFMVYLQKENIIDESGMPKERFSAEFPKEGPSILRIQQVVRGDSAAYFCASSPPGGYTYEQYFGPGTRLTVT.

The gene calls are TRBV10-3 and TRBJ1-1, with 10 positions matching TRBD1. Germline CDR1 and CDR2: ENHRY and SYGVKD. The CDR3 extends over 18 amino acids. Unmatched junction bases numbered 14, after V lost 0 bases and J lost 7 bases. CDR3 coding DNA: TGTGCCATCAGTGAGTCGGCCATATTAAGGACAGGGGGAATTGAAGCTTTCTTT. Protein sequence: CAISESAILRTGGIEAFF.

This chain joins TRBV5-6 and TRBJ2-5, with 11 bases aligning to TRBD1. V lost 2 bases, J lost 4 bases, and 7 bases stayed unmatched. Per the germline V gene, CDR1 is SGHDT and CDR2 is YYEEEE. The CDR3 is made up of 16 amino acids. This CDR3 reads CASSFFSGTGGETQYF. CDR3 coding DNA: TGTGCCAGCAGCTTCTTCTCCGGGACAGGGGGAGAGACCCAGTACTTC. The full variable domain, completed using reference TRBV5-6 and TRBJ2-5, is DAGVTQSPTHLIKTRGQQVTLRCSPKSGHDTVSWYQQALGQGPQFIFQYYEEEERQRGNFPDRFSGHQFPNYSSELNVNALLLGDSALYLCASSFFSGTGGETQYFGPGTRLLVL.

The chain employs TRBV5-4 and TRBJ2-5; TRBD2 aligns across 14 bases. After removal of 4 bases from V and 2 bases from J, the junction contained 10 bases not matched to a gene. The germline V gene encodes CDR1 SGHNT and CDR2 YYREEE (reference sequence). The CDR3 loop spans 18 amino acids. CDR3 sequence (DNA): TGTGCCAGCAGCCGATCACCGGGACTAGCGGGAGTGCAAGAGACCCAGTACTTC. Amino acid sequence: CASSRSPGLAGVQETQYF.

The CDR3 DNA reads TGCGCCAGCAGTTTTAGCAGGACATCGTATGGCTACACCTTC. It translates to CASSFSRTSYGYTF. The J gene is TRBJ1-2, the V gene TRBV4-1; TRBD1 might be the D (5 bases). Between the trimmed V and J ends, which lost 6 bases and 5 bases, there was a span of 16 bases. CDR1 is MGHRA, CDR2 YSYEKL, per germline. The CDR3 consists of 14 residues.

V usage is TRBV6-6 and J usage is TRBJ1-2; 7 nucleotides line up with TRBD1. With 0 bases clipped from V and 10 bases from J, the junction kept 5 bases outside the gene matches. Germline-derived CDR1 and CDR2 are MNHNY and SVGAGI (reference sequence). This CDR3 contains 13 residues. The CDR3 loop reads CASSYSGTANYTF. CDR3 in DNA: TGTGCCAGCAGTTACTCTGGGACAGCGAACTACACCTTC.

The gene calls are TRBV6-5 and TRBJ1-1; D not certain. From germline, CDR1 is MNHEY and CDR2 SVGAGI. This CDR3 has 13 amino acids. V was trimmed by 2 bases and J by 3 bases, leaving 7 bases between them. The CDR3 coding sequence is TGTGCCAGCAGTTACGAGAGGGACACTGAAGCTTTCTTT. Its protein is CASSYERDTEAFF.

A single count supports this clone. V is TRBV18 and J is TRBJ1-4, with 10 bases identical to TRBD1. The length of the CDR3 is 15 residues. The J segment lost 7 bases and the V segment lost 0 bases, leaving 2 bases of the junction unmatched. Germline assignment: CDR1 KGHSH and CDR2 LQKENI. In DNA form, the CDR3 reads TGTGCCAGCTCACCACCGGGACAGGGGCCTGAAAAACTGTTTTTT. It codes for CASSPPGQGPEKLFF.

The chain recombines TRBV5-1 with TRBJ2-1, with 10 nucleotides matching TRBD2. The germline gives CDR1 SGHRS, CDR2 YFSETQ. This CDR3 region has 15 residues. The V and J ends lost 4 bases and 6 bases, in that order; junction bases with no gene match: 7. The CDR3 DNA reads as TGCGCCAGCAGCAGTCTAGCGGGAGTCCGCAATGAGCAGTTCTTC. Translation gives CASSSLAGVRNEQFF.

The CDR3 sequence is CASSLEQGLYEQYF. DNA for the CDR3: TGTGCCAGCAGCTTAGAACAGGGCCTTTACGAGCAGTACTTC. V usage is TRBV7-2 and J usage is TRBJ2-7; TRBD1 might be the D (6 bases). Germline CDR1 and CDR2: SGHTA and FQGNSA. Deletions cut 1 base from V and 4 bases from J, with 11 bases between. CDR3 length equals 14 residues.